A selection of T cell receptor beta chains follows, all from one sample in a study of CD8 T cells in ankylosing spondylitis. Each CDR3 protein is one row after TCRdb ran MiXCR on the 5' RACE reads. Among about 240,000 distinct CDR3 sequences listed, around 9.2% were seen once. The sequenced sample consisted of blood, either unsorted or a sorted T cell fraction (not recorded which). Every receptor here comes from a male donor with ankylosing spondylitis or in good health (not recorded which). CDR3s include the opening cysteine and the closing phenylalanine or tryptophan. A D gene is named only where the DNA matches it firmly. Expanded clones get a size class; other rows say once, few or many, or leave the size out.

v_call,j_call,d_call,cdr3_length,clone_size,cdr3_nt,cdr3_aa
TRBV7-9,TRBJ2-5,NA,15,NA,TGTGCCAGCAGCCGTTATGAGGGACCACAAGAGACCCAGTACTTC,CASSRYEGPQETQYF
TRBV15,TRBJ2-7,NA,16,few,TGTGCCACCAGCAGACGTTCGGGGGCCGACTCCTACGAGCAGTACTTC,CATSRRSGADSYEQYF
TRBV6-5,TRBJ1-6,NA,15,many,TGTGCCAGCAGTTACGTAAGGGTCTATAATTCACCCCTCCACTTT,CASSYVRVYNSPLHF
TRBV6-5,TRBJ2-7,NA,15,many,TGTGCCAGCAGTTACTCTGGGGTTGCGGGATTCGAGCAGTACTTC,CASSYSGVAGFEQYF
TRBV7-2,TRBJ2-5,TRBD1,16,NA,TGTGCCAGCAGCCAAATCAGACAGGGGGGATTGGAGACCCAGTACTTC,CASSQIRQGGLETQYF
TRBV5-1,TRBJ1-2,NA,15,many,TGCGCCAGCAGCTTGGATACGGCCGTCCCGAATGGCTACACCTTC,CASSLDTAVPNGYTF
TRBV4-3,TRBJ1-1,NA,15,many,TGCGCCAGCAGCCAAGAGCTAACCCGGGGCACTGAAGCTTTCTTT,CASSQELTRGTEAFF
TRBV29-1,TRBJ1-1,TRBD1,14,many,TGCAGCGCAAGATTGACAGGGGGCTTCAATGAAGCTTTCTTT,CSARLTGGFNEAFF
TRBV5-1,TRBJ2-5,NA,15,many,TGCGCCAGCAGCTTGATGGGACAACCTGAAGAGACCCAGTACTTC,CASSLMGQPEETQYF
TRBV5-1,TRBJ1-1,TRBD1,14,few,TGCGCCAGCAGCGCAACAGGGGGCTTATCGGACGCTTTCTTT,CASSATGGLSDAFF